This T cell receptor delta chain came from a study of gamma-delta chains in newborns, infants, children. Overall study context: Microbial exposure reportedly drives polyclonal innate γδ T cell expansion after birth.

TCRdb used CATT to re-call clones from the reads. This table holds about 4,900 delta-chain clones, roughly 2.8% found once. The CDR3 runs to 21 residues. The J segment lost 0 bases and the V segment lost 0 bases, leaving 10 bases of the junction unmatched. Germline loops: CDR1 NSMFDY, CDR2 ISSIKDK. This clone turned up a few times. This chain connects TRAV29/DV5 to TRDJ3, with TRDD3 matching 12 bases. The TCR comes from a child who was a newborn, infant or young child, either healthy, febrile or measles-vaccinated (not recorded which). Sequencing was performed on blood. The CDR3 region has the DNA TGTGCAGCAAGCGTACTGGGGGATACCAAATCTCCCTCCTGGGACACCCGACAGATGTTTTTC. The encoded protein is CAASVLGDTKSPSWDTRQMFF.